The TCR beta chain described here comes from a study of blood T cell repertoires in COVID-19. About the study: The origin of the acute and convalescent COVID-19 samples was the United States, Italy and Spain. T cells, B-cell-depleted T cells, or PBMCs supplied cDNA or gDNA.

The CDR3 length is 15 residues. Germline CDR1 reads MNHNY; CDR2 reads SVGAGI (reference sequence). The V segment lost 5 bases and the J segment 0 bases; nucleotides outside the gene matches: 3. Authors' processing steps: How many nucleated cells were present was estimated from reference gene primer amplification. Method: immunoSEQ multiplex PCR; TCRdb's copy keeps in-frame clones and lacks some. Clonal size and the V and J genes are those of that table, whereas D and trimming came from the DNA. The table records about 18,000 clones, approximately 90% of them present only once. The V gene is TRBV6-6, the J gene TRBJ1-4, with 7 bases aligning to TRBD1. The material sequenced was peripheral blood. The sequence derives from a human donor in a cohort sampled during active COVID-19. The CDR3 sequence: CASSRDRATNEKLFF. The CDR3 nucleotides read TGTGCCAGCAGTCGCGACAGGGCAACTAATGAAAAACTGTTTTTT.